The text below deals with one TCR beta chain. Its antigen is as yet unknown. The repertoire was sequenced with immunoSEQ multiplex PCR; TCRdb's copy has only in-frame clones and lacks some. The table records tens of thousands of clones, approximately 89% of them present only once. Germline CDR1 and CDR2: SEHNR and FQNEAQ (reference sequence). V lost 1 base and J 1 base, leaving 7 bases between the germline ends. The CDR3 totals 14 residues. People who had autoimmune disease history or systemic immunosuppression were excluded. The data originate from a study of OX40 agonist ivuxolimab in advanced cancers. Findings and limits, study-wide: Partial responders treated at 0.1-3.0 mg/kg exhibited clonal expansion among the lowest measured. Averaged across samples, CD8+ T cells carried more expanded clones than CD4+ did.

The chain has TRBV7-9 and TRBJ1-1; no clear D. The sample in question was CD4+ or CD8+ T cells sorted from blood, obtained in a trial of the OX40 agonist ivuxolimab. The source is an adult with an advanced solid tumor such as melanoma, head and neck, liver or kidney cancer. This CDR3 is CASSLGHENTEAFF. Here the CDR3 DNA reads TGTGCCAGCAGCTTAGGCCACGAGAACACTGAAGCTTTCTTT.